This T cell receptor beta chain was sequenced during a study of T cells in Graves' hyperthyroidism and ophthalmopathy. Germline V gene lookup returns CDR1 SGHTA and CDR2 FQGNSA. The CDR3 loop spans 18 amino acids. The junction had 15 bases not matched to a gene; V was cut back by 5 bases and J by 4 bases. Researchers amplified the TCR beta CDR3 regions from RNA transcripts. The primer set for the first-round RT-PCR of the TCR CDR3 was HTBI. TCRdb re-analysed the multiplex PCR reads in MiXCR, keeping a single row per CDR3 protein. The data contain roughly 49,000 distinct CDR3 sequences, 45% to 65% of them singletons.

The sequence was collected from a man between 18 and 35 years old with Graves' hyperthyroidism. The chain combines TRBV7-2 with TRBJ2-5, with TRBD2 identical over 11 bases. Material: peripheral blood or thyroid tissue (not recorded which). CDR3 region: CASSVPKLAGVEGETQYF. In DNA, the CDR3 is TGTGCCAGCAGCGTACCCAAACTAGCGGGAGTGGAAGGAGAGACCCAGTACTTC.